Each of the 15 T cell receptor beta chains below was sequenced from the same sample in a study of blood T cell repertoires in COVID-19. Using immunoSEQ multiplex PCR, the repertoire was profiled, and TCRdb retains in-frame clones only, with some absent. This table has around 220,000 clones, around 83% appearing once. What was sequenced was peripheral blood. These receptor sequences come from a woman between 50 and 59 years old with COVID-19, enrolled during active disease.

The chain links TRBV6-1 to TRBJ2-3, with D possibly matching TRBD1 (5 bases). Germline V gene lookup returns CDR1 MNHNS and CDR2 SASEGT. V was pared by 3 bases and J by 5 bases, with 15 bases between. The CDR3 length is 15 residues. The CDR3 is CASSDRVGPGDTQYF. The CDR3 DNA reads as TGTGCCAGCAGTGACAGGGTTGGGCCCGGAGATACGCAGTATTTT.

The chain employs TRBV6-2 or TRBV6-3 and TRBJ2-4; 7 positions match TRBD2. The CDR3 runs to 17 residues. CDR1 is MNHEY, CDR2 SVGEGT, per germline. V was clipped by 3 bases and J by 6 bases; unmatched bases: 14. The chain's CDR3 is CASSYLRGTTPLNIQYF. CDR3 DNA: TGTGCCAGCAGTTATCTCCGGGGGACTACTCCCCTAAACATTCAGTACTTC.

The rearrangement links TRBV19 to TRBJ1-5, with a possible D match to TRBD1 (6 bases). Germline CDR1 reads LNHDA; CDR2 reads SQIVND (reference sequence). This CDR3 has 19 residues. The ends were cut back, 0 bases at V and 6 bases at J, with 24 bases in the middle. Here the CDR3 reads CASSIDKRGGRPGGQPQHF. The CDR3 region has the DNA TGTGCCAGTAGTATAGATAAGCGTGGGGGCAGGCCCGGAGGTCAGCCCCAGCATTTT.

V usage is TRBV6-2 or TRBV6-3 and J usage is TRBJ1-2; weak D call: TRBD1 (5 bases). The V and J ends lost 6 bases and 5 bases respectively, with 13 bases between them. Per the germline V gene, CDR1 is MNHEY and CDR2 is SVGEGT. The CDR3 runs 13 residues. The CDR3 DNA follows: TGTGCCAGCAGCCTACAGGATGTATATGGCTACACCTTC. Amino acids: CASSLQDVYGYTF.

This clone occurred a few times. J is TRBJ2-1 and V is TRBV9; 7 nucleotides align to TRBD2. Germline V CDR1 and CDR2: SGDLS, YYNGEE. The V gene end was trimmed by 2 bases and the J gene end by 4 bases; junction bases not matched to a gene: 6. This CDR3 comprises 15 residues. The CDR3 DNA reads TGTGCCAGCAGCGTCCGGGGGGACCTTTACAATGAGCAGTTCTTC. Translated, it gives CASSVRGDLYNEQFF.

The CDR3 loop reads CASSVDRSYEQYV. For the CDR3, the DNA is TGTGCCAGCAGCGTCGACAGGTCCTACGAGCAGTACGTC. This rearrangement joins TRBV5-8 to TRBJ2-7, with D perhaps TRBD1 (6 bases). V was trimmed by 4 bases and J by 1 base, leaving 9 bases between them. Germline-derived CDR1 and CDR2 are SGHTS and YDEGEE. This CDR3 is built from 13 residues.

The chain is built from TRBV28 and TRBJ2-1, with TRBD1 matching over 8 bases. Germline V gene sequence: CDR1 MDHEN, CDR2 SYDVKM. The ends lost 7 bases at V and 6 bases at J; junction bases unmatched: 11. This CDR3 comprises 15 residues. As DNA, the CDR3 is TGTGCCAGCAAATTTACGGCAACAGGGGGCAATGAGCAGTTCTTC. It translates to CASKFTATGGNEQFF.

CDR3 sequence reads: CASSFNLQGSGELFF. DNA of the CDR3: TGTGCCAGTAGTTTCAATCTACAGGGTTCCGGGGAGCTGTTTTTT. The chain uses TRBV19 and TRBJ2-2; weak D call: TRBD1 (6 bases). Germline CDR1 reads LNHDA; CDR2 reads SQIVND (reference sequence). CDR3 length: 15 residues. V lost 5 bases, J lost 6 bases, and 16 bases lay in between.

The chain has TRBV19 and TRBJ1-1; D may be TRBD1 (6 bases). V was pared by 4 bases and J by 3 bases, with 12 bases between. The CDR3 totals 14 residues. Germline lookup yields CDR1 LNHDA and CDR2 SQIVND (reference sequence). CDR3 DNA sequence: TGTGCCAGTAGTACATCTCAGGGGTACACTGAAGCTTTCTTT. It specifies CASSTSQGYTEAFF.

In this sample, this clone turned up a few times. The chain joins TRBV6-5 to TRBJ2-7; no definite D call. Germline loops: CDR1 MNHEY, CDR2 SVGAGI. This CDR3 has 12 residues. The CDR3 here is CASFDRGTTLSV. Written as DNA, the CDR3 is TGTGCCTCGTTTGATAGAGGCACTACCCTCTCTGTC.

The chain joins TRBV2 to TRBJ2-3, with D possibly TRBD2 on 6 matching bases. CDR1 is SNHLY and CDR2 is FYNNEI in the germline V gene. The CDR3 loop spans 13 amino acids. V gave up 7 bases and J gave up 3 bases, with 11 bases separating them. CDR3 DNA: TGTGCCAGCAATGCGCGGGAAACAGATACGCAGTATTTT. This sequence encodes CASNARETDTQYF.

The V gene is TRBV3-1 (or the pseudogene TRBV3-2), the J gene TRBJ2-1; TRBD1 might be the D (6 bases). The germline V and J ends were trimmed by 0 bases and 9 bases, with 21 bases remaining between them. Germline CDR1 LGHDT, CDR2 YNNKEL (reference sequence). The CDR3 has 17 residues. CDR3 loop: CASSQDFYSLGAGEQFF. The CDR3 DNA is TGTGCCAGCAGCCAAGATTTCTACTCTTTGGGGGCAGGTGAGCAGTTCTTC.

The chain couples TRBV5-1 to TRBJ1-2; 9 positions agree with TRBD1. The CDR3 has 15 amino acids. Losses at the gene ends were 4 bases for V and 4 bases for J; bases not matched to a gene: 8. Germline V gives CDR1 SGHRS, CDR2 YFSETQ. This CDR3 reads CASSPGQGKVYGYTF. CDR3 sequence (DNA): TGCGCCAGCAGCCCAGGACAGGGGAAAGTCTATGGCTACACCTTC.

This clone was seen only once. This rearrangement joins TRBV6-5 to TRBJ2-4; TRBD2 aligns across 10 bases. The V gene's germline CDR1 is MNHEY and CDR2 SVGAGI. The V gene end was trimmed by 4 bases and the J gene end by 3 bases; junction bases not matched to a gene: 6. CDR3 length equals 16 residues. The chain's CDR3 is CASSLNSGGNKNIQYF. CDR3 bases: TGTGCCAGCAGTTTAAATAGCGGGGGGAACAAAAACATTCAGTACTTC.

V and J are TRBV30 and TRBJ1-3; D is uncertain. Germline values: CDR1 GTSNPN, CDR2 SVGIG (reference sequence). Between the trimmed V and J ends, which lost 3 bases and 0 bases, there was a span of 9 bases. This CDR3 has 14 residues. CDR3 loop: CAWSAGSSGNTIYF. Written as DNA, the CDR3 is TGTGCCTGGAGCGCCGGGTCCTCTGGAAACACCATATATTTT.